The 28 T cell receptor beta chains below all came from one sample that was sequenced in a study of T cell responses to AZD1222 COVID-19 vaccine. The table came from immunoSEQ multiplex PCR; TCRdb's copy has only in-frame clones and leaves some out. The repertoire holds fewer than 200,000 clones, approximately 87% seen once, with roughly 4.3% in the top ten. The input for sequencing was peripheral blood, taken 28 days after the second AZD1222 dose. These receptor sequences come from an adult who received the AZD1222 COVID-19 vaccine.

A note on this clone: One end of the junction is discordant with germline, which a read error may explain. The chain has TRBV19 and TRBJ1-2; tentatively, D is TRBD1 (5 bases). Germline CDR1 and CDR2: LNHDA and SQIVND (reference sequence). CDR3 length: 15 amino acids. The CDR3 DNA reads TGTGCCAGTAGTCTAGACAGTTTCGGAGCCTATGGCTACACCTTC. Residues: CASSLDSFGAYGYTF.

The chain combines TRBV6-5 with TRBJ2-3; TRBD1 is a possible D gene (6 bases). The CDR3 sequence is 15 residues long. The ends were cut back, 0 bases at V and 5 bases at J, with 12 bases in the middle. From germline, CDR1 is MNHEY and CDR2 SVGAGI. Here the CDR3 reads CASSYSGQGQDTQYF. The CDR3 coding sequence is TGTGCCAGCAGTTACTCGGGGCAGGGGCAAGATACGCAGTATTTT.

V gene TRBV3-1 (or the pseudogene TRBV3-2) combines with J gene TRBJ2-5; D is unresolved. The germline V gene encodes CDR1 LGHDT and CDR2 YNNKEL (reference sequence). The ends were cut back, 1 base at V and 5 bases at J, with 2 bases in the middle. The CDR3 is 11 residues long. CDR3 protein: CASSQVETQYF. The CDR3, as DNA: TGTGCCAGCAGCCAAGTTGAGACCCAGTACTTC.

The CDR3, as DNA: TGTGCCAGCAGCCGGACAGGAGGCCGCGGTGCTTATGGCTACACCTTC. Amino acids: CASSRTGGRGAYGYTF. The gene calls are TRBV5-6 and TRBJ1-2, with 7 bases matching TRBD1. V shed 4 bases, J shed 5 bases, and the junction held 14 bases outside the gene matches. Germline CDR1 SGHDT, CDR2 YYEEEE. The CDR3 runs to 16 residues.

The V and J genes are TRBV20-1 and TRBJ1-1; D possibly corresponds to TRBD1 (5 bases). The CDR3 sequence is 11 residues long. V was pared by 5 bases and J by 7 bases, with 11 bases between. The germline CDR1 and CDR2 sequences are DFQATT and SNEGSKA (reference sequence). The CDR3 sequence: CSAHAGLEAFF. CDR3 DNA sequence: TGCAGTGCTCATGCGGGGCTTGAAGCTTTCTTT.

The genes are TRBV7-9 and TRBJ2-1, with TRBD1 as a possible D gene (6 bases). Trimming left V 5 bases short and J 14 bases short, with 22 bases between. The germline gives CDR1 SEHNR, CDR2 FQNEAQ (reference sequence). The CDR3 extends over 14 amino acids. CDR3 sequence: CASSPTGQSAGEFF. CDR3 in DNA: TGTGCCAGCAGCCCCACAGGACAGTCGGCGGGCGAGTTCTTC.

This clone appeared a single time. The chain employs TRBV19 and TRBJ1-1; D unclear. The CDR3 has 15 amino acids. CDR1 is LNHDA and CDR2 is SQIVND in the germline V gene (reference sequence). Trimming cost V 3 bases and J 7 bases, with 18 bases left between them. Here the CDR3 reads CASSIRTGLSGEAFF. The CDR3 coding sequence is TGTGCCAGTAGTATTCGGACTGGGCTTTCCGGTGAAGCTTTCTTT.

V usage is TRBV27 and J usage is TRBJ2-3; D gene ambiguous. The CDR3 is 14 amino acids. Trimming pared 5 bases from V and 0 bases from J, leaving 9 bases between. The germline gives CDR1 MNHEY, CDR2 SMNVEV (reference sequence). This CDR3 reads CASSGLSSTDTQYF. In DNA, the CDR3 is TGTGCCAGCAGTGGCCTCTCTAGCACAGATACGCAGTATTTT.

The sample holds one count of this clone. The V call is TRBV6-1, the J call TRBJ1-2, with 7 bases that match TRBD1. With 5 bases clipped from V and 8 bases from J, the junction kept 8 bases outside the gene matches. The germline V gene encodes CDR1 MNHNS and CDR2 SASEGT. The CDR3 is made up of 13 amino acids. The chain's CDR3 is CASSSGQAGGYTF. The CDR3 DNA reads TGTGCCAGCAGTTCCGGACAGGCTGGGGGCTACACCTTC.

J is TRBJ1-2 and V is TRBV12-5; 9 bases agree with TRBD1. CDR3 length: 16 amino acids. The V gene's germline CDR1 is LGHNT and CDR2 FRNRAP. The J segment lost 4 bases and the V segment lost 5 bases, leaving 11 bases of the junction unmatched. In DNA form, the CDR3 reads TGTGCTAGTGGTCCCCCGGCGGGACAGGGTTCCTATGGCTACACCTTC. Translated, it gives CASGPPAGQGSYGYTF.

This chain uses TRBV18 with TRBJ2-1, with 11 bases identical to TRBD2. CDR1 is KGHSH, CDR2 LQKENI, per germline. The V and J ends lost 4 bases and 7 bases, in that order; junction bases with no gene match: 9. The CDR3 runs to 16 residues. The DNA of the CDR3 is TGTGCCAGCTCACTCTCCGGGACTAGCGGATTGAATGAGCAGTTCTTC. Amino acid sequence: CASSLSGTSGLNEQFF.

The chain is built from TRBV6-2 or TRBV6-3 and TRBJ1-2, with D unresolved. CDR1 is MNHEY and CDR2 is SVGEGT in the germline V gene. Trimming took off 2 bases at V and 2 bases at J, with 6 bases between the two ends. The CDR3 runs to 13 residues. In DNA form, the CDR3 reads TGTGCCAGCAGTTACCGAGAAAACTATGGCTACACCTTC. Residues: CASSYRENYGYTF.

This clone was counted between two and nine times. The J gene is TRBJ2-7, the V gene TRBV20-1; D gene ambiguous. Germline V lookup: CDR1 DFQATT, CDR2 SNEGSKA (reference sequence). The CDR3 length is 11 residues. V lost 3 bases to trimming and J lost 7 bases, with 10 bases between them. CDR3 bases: TGCAGTGCTAGTCCAGGCTGGGAGCAGTACTTC. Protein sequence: CSASPGWEQYF.

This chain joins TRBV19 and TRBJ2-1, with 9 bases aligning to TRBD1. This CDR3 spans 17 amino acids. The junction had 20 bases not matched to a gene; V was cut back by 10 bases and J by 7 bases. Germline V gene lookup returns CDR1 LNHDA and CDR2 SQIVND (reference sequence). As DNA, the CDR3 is TGTGCCACCACACCGAGCCCCGGGACAGGGTTCAGGAATGAGCAGTTCTTC. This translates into CATTPSPGTGFRNEQFF. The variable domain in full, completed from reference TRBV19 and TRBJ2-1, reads DGGITQSPKYLFRKEGQNVTLSCEQNLNHDAMYWYRQDPGQGLRLIYYSQIVNDFQKGDIAEGYSVSREKKESFPLTVTSAQKNPTAFYLCATTPSPGTGFRNEQFFGPGTRLTVL.

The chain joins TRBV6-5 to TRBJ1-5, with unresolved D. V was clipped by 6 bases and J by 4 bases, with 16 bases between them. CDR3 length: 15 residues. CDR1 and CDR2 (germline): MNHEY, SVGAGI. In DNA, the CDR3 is TGTGCCAGCAGGTCCCTTGTATTCCAAAATCAGCCCCAGCATTTT. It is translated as CASRSLVFQNQPQHF.

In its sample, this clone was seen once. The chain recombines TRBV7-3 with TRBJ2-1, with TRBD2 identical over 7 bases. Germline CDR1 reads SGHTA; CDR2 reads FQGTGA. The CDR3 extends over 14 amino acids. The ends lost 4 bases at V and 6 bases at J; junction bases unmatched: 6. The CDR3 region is CASSWTREGNEQFF. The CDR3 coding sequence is TGTGCCAGCAGCTGGACCAGGGAGGGCAATGAGCAGTTCTTC.

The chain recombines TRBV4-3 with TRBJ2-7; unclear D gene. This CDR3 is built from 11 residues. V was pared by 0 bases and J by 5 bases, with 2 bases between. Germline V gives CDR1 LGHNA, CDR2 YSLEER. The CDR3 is CASSQDHEQYF. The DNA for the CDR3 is TGCGCCAGCAGCCAAGATCACGAGCAGTACTTC.

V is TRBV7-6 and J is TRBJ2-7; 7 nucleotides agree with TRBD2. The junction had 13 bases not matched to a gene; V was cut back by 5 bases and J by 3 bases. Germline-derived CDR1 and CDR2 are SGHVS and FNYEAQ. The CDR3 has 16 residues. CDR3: CASSPSGGMIVYEQYF. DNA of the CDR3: TGTGCCAGCAGCCCATCGGGGGGAATGATAGTCTACGAGCAGTACTTC.

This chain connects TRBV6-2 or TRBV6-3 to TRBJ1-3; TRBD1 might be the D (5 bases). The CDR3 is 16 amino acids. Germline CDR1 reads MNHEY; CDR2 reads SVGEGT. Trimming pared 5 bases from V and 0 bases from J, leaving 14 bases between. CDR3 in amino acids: CASSLEDTSSGNTIYF. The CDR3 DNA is TGTGCCAGCAGTCTCGAGGACACCAGCTCTGGAAACACCATATATTTT.

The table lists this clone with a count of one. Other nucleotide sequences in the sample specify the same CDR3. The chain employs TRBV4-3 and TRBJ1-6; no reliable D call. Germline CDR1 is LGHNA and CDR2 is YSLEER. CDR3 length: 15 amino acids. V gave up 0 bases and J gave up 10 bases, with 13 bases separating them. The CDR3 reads CASSQDGSDWSPLHF. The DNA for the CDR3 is TGCGCCAGCAGCCAAGATGGTTCCGATTGGTCACCCCTCCACTTT.

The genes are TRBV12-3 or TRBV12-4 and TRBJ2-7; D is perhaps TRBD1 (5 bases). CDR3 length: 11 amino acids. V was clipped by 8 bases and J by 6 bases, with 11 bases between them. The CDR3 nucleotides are TGTGCCAGCGGGGCGTGGGGCGAGCAGTACTTC. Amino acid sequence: CASGAWGEQYF.

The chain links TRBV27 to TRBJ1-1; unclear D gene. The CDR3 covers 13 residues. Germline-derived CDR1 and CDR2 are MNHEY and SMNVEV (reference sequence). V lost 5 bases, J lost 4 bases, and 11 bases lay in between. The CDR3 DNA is TGTGCCAGCAGTCAAGACACCGCCACTGAAGCTTTCTTT. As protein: CASSQDTATEAFF.

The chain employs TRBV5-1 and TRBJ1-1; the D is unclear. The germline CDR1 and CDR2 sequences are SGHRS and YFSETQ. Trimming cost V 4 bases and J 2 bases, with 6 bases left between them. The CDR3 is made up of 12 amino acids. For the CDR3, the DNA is TGCGCCAGCAGCCTATACAACACTGAAGCTTTCTTT. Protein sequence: CASSLYNTEAFF.

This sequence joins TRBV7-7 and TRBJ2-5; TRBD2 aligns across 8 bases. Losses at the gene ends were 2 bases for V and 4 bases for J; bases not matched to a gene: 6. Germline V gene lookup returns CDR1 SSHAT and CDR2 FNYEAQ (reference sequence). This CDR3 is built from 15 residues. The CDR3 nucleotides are TGTGCCAGCAGCTTATACGGGGGGGCCGGAGAGACCCAGTACTTC. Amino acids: CASSLYGGAGETQYF.

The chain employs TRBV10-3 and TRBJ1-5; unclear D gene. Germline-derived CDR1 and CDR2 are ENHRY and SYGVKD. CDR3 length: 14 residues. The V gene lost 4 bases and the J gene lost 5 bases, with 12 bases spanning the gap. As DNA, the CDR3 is TGTGCCATCAGTGCTCAGGTAGGGTATCAGCCCCAGCATTTT. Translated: CAISAQVGYQPQHF.

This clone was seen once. The CDR3 protein is CASSSKVSTDTQYF. The CDR3 DNA reads as TGTGCCTCGTCTAGTAAAGTGAGCACAGATACGCAGTATTTT. The chain has TRBV30 and TRBJ2-3; D ambiguous. Germline lookup yields CDR1 GTSNPN and CDR2 SVGIG (reference sequence). Trimming shortened V by 7 bases and J by 0 bases, and 14 bases separated the two germline ends. The CDR3 runs to 14 residues.

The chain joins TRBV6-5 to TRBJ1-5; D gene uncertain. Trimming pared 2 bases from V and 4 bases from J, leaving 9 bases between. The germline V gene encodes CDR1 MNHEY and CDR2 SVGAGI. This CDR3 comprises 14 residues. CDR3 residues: CASSYGQQNQPQHF. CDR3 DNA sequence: TGTGCCAGCAGTTACGGGCAGCAAAATCAGCCCCAGCATTTT.

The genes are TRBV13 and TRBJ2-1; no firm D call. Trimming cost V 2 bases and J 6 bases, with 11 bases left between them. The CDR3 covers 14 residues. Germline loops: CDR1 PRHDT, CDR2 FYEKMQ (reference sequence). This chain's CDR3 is CASSLKSRSNEQFF. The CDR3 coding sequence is TGTGCCAGCAGCTTAAAATCCAGAAGCAATGAGCAGTTCTTC.